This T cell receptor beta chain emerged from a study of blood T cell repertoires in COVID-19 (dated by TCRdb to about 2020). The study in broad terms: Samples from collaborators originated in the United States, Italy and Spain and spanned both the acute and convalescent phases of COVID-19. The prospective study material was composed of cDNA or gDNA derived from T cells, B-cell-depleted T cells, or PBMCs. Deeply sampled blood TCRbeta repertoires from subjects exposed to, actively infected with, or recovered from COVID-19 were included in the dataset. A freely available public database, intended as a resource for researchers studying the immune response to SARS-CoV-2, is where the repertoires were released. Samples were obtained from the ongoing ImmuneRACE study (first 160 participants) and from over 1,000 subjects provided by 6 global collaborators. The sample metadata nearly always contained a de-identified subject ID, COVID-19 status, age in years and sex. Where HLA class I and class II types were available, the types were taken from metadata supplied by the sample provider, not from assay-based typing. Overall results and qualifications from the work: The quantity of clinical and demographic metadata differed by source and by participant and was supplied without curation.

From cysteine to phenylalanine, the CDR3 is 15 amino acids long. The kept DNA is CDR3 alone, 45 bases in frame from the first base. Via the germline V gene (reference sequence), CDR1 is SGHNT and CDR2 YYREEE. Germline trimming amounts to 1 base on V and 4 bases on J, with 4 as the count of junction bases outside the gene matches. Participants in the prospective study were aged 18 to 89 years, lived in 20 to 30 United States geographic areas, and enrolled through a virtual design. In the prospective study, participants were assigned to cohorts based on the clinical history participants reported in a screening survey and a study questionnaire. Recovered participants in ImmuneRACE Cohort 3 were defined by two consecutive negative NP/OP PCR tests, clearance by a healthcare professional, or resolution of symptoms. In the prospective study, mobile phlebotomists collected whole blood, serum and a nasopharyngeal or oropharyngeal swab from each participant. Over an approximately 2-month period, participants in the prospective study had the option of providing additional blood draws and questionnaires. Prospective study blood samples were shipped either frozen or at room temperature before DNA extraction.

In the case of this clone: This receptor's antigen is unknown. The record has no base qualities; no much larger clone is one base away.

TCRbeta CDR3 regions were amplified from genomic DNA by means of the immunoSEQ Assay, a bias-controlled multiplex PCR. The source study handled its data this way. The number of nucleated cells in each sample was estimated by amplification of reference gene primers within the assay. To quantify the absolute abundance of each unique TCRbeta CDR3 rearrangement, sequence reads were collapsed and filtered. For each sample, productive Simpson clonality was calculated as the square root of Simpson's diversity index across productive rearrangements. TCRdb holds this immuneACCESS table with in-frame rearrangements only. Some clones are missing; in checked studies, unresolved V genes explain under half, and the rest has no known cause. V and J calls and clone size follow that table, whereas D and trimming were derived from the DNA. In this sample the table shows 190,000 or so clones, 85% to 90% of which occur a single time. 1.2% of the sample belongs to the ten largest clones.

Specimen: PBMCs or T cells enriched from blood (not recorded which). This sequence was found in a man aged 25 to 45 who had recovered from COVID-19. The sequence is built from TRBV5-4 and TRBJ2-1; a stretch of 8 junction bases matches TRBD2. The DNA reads TGTGCCAGCAGCTTGAAACTAGCGGATTACAATGAGCAGTTCTTC. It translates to CASSLKLADYNEQFF.